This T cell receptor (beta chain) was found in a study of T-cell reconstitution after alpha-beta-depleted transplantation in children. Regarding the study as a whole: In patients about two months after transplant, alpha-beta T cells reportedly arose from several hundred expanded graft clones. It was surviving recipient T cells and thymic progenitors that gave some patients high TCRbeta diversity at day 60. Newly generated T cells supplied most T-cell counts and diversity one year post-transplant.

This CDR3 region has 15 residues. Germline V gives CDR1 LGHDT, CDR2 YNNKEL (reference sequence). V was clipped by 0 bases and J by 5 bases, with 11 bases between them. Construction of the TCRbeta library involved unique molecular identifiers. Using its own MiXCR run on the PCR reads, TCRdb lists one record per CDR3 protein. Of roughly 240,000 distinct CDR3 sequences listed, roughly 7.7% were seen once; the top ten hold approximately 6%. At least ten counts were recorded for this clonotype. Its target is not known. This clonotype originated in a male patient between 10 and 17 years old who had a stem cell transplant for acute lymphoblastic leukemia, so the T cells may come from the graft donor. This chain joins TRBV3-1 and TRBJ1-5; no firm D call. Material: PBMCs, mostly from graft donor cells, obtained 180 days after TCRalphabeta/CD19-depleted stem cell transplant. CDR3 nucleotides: TGTGCCAGCAGCCAAGAATCCGGACGGGATCAGCCCCAGCATTTT. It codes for CASSQESGRDQPQHF.